The 14 T cell receptor beta chains given below trace back to one sample, sequenced in a study of tumor and adjacent non-tumor tissue in lung cancer. TCRbeta libraries were built with three rounds of nested PCR, modified from ARM-PCR. TCRdb re-called the multiplex PCR reads through MiXCR, storing one row per CDR3 protein. The table includes 40,000 to 50,000 distinct CDR3 sequences, about 68% detected once. RNA was extracted from bulk tissue without any cell sorting. Distant lung tissue was collected more than 3 cm away from the tumor edge. The sample was distant non-tumor lung tissue. All receptors derive from a woman aged 65 to 85 with non-small cell lung cancer.

The chain carries TRBV29-1 and TRBJ2-7; 8 nucleotides line up with TRBD1. The CDR3 length is 14 residues. Germline assignment: CDR1 SQVTM and CDR2 ANQGSEA. Trimming at V came to 6 bases and at J to 4 bases, leaving 11 bases not matched to a gene. CDR3 region: CSVRQNRGSYEQYF. For the CDR3, the DNA is TGCAGCGTCCGACAGAACAGGGGGTCTTACGAGCAGTACTTC.

A note on this clonotype: A much larger clone differs by one base, so this may be a read error. The chain has TRBV11-2 and TRBJ1-2; the D is unclear. This CDR3 has 15 amino acids. Looked up from germline, CDR1 is SGHAT and CDR2 is FQNNGV. DNA for the CDR3: TGTGCCAACAGCTTAGACCCAACTACGGACTATGGCTACACCTTC. It is translated as CANSLDPTTDYGYTF.

Of note for this clonotype: The CDR3 does not end in the conserved phenylalanine or tryptophan, so this is likely a read error. Because the CDR3's place on the DNA is in doubt, the DNA is left out and the CDR3 is given as listed by TCRdb. V usage is TRBV11-3 and J usage is TRBJ1-2. CDR1 is SGHNT and CDR2 is YENEEA in the germline V gene. Ends included, the CDR3 has 14 residues. This chain's CDR3 is CARSHSGVGYGYNS.

The table lists this clonotype with a few counts. This may arise from a read error, as a much more abundant clone is one base away. V gene TRBV7-8 combines with J gene TRBJ2-7; unclear D gene. The CDR3 extends over 14 amino acids. The V gene's germline CDR1 is SGHVS and CDR2 FQNEAQ. The CDR3 DNA reads as TGTGCCGGCAGCTTAGAAGGACGGAACTACGAGCAGTACTTC. Its translation: CAGSLEGRNYEQYF.

This clonotype was observed once. This sequence joins TRBV12-3 or TRBV12-4 and TRBJ2-7, with 7 positions matching TRBD2. V dropped 9 bases and J dropped 2; count of bases not matched to a gene: 10. CDR3 length: 14 amino acids. The CDR3, as DNA: TGTGCCAGTAGTCAGGGACTAACGGCCTACGAGCAGTACTTC. It is translated as CASSQGLTAYEQYF.

Concerning this clonotype itself: A read error may produce the germline difference seen at one junction end. The chain carries TRBV6-5 and TRBJ2-7; 7 bases map to TRBD1. This CDR3 region has 16 residues. Germline assignment: CDR1 MNHEY and CDR2 SVGAGI. The CDR3 sequence: CTSSQLRDSNAYEQYF. In DNA form, the CDR3 reads TGTACCAGCAGCCAGCTCCGGGACAGCAACGCCTACGAGCAATACTTC.

The chain carries TRBV6-2 or TRBV6-3 and TRBJ2-4; TRBD2 matches 9 bases. J lost 0 bases, V lost 2 bases, and 8 bases had no gene match. CDR3 length equals 18 residues. In germline, CDR1 is MNHEY, CDR2 SVGEGT. The CDR3 sequence: CASSYASGAVTAKNIQYF. CDR3 nucleotides: TGTGCCAGCAGTTACGCTAGCGGGGCAGTGACAGCCAAAAACATTCAGTACTTC.

Of note for this clonotype: A read error may explain this, as a much larger clone is one base away. The rearrangement links TRBV7-9 to TRBJ2-1; D perhaps matches TRBD2 (6 bases). CDR1 is SEHNR and CDR2 is FQNEAQ in the germline V gene (reference sequence). This CDR3 has 17 amino acids. The CDR3 DNA reads as TGTGCCAGCAGACCTGGAAGCGGGTTGGGCTCCTACAATGAGCAGTTGTTC. This encodes CASRPGSGLGSYNEQLF.

A note on this clonotype: This may arise from a read error, as a much more abundant clone is one base away. The chain has TRBV5-1 and TRBJ1-2, with unresolved D. CDR1 and CDR2 from the germline V gene are SGHRS and YFSETQ. The CDR3 runs 13 residues. The ends were cut back, 4 bases at V and 4 bases at J, with 11 bases in the middle. The CDR3 is CASSIDCSYGYTF. DNA for the CDR3: TGCGCCAGCAGCATAGACTGCTCCTATGGCTACACCTTC.

This clonotype was seen a handful of times. V and J are TRBV7-9 and TRBJ2-1; D may be TRBD2 (6 bases). The CDR3 covers 17 residues. Deletions cut 9 bases from V and 0 bases from J, with 21 bases between. The germline V gene encodes CDR1 SEHNR and CDR2 FQNEAQ (reference sequence). CDR3 sequence (DNA): TGTGCCAGTAGACTTGGAAGCGGGTTGGGCTCCTACAATGAGCAGTTCTTC. Its translation: CASRLGSGLGSYNEQFF.

This clonotype was picked up many times. The rearrangement links TRBV20-1 to TRBJ2-3; D remains unclear. Between the trimmed V and J ends, which lost 6 bases and 5 bases, there was a span of 12 bases. Germline assignment: CDR1 DFQATT and CDR2 SNEGSKA (reference sequence). There are 12 residues in the CDR3. CDR3 protein: CSARLTGDTQYF. CDR3 DNA sequence: TGCAGTGCAAGGCTCACTGGAGATACGCAGTATTTT.

As to this clonotype: Compared with germline, one end of the junction differs, possibly owing to a read error. V and J are TRBV4-1 and TRBJ1-5; 8 bases match TRBD1. Germline V gene sequence: CDR1 MGHRA, CDR2 YSYEKL. This CDR3 is built from 19 residues. In nucleotides, the CDR3 is TGCGCCAACAGCCAAAGGGAGGGCGGACAGGGTAAGGGAGGTCAGCCCCAGCATTTT. This codes for CANSQREGGQGKGGQPQHF.

Worth noting for this clonotype: Germline is not matched at one junction end, which may reflect a read error. The chain joins TRBV29-1 to TRBJ2-1, with unresolved D. CDR1 SQVTM and CDR2 ANQGSEA come from the germline V gene. The CDR3 sequence is 11 residues long. The CDR3 DNA follows: TGCAGCGGAGGATGGGCAGATGAGCAATTCTTC. Translation: CSGGWADEQFF.

In the case of this clonotype: Mismatch with germline at one junction end may stem from a read error. V gene TRBV11-1 combines with J gene TRBJ1-1; D is perhaps TRBD1 (5 bases). This CDR3 has 14 residues. In germline, CDR1 is SGHAT, CDR2 FQDESV (reference sequence). Here the CDR3 DNA reads TGTGTCAGCAGCCTACAAGGACAGAACACTGAAGCTTTCTTT. Protein: CVSSLQGQNTEAFF.